Below, 25 T cell receptor beta chains from the same sample are listed, as sequenced in a study of blood T cell repertoires in COVID-19. This table comes from immunoSEQ multiplex PCR, and its TCRdb copy is limited to in-frame clones, with some not included. Counted here are approximately 53,000 clones, roughly 89% occurring once; the ten biggest clones make up roughly a quarter. The sample was peripheral blood. These receptors all come from a human donor in a cohort sampled during active COVID-19.

The chain uses TRBV28 and TRBJ1-2, with D perhaps matching TRBD1 (6 bases). This CDR3 is built from 15 residues. Deletions cut 7 bases from V and 8 bases from J, with 23 bases between. Germline-derived CDR1 and CDR2 are MDHEN and SYDVKM. DNA of the CDR3: TGTGCCAGCAAGAGCTACAGGGAGGGTTCCTTGGGCTACACCTTC. This encodes CASKSYREGSLGYTF.

The chain links TRBV7-9 to TRBJ2-3; TRBD2 matches 7 bases. Trimming cost V 3 bases and J 2 bases; bases outside gene matches: 5. CDR3 size: 15 residues. Germline V lookup: CDR1 SEHNR, CDR2 FQNEAQ (reference sequence). The CDR3 protein is CASSLGSGTTDTQYF. The CDR3 DNA sequence: TGTGCCAGCAGCTTGGGGAGCGGGACCACAGATACGCAGTATTTT.

CDR3 DNA: TGTGCCAGCAGCGGGCGGAGCGGGTTTGGCACAGATACGCAGTATTTT. Its translation: CASSGRSGFGTDTQYF. The J gene is TRBJ2-3, the V gene TRBV5-4, with D perhaps matching TRBD2 (6 bases). CDR1 and CDR2 from the germline V gene are SGHNT and YYREEE (reference sequence). The CDR3 runs 16 residues. Trimming removed 4 bases at V and 1 base at J, with 16 bases between.

The chain carries TRBV7-8 and TRBJ2-7; 8 bases agree with TRBD1. The V segment lost 4 bases and the J segment 0 bases; nucleotides outside the gene matches: 5. Germline values: CDR1 SGHVS, CDR2 FQNEAQ. This CDR3 has 15 residues. CDR3 in amino acids: CASSSGQVSSYEQYV. In DNA, the CDR3 is TGTGCCAGCAGCTCGGGACAGGTCAGCTCCTACGAGCAGTACGTC.

The chain carries TRBV3-1 (or the pseudogene TRBV3-2) and TRBJ2-3; D is perhaps TRBD2 (6 bases). Germline V gene lookup returns CDR1 LGHDT and CDR2 YNNKEL (reference sequence). The CDR3 has 14 amino acids. V was pared by 1 base and J by 3 bases, with 8 bases between. The CDR3 bases are TGTGCCAGCAGCCAAGGGACTACGACAGATACGCAGTATTTT. As protein: CASSQGTTTDTQYF.

The chain recombines TRBV18 with TRBJ2-1; 8 nucleotides line up with TRBD2. V gave up 3 bases and J gave up 10 bases; unmatched junction bases: 8. The CDR3 totals 14 residues. In germline, CDR1 is KGHSH, CDR2 LQKENI. In DNA form, the CDR3 reads TGTGCCAGCTCACCCCCCGGGAGGGCCCGCGAGCAGTTCTTC. As protein: CASSPPGRAREQFF.

The chain combines TRBV29-1 with TRBJ2-7; the match to TRBD1 covers 9 bases. CDR3 length equals 14 residues. Trimming took 7 bases from V and 3 from J; bases not matched to a gene: 10. Germline-derived CDR1 and CDR2 are SQVTM and ANQGSEA. This CDR3 is CSAEGGQGSYEQYF. In DNA, the CDR3 is TGCAGCGCAGAAGGGGGACAGGGAAGCTACGAGCAGTACTTC.

The chain is built from TRBV9 and TRBJ2-7, with D perhaps matching TRBD2 (5 bases). V was cut by 2 bases and J by 2 bases, with 14 bases left in between. The CDR3 loop spans 15 amino acids. Germline assignment: CDR1 SGDLS and CDR2 YYNGEE. Written as DNA, the CDR3 is TGTGCCAGCAGCGTTGGGCGCGCGGAGGCCTACGAGCAGTACTTC. This gives the protein CASSVGRAEAYEQYF.

The chain is built from TRBV18 and TRBJ1-1; D remains ambiguous. In germline, CDR1 is KGHSH, CDR2 LQKENI. The CDR3 spans 14 residues. The germline V and J ends were trimmed by 4 bases and 2 bases, with 11 bases remaining between them. CDR3 DNA sequence: TGTGCCAGCTCACAACATGAGACAAACACTGAAGCTTTCTTT. It specifies CASSQHETNTEAFF.

The V gene is TRBV3-1 (or the pseudogene TRBV3-2), the J gene TRBJ2-2; 8 bases align to TRBD2. The length of the CDR3 is 16 residues. Germline loops: CDR1 LGHDT, CDR2 YNNKEL (reference sequence). J lost 3 bases, V lost 5 bases, and 8 bases had no gene match. This chain's CDR3 is CASSSRGGIDTGELFF. CDR3 nucleotides: TGTGCCAGCAGCTCTCGCGGGGGGATCGACACCGGGGAGCTGTTTTTT.

The V call is TRBV30, the J call TRBJ1-5, with 8 bases lining up with TRBD1. Trimming at V came to 8 bases and at J to 4 bases, leaving 7 bases not matched to a gene. The CDR3 sequence is 13 residues long. Germline loops: CDR1 GTSNPN, CDR2 SVGIG (reference sequence). CDR3 residues: CALGQGGNQPQHF. DNA of the CDR3: TGTGCCCTCGGACAGGGCGGGAATCAGCCCCAGCATTTT.

Here the CDR3 reads CAISFGGTEAFF. The CDR3 nucleotides are TGTGCCATCTCCTTCGGGGGCACTGAAGCTTTCTTT. J is TRBJ1-1 and V is TRBV10-3; TRBD1 is a possible D gene (5 bases). CDR3 length: 12 amino acids. In germline, CDR1 is ENHRY, CDR2 SYGVKD. V gave up 8 bases and J gave up 4 bases, with 11 bases separating them.

The chain recombines TRBV9 with TRBJ1-6; 7 bases align to TRBD1. Germline V gene lookup returns CDR1 SGDLS and CDR2 YYNGEE. The CDR3 totals 14 residues. Trimming at V came to 1 base and at J to 9 bases, leaving 4 bases not matched to a gene. In DNA, the CDR3 is TGTGCCAGCAGCGTAAGACAGGGTGGTTCACCCCTCCACTTT. As protein: CASSVRQGGSPLHF.

The CDR3 sequence: CASSLGYRGQFLTISYTF. CDR3 bases: TGTGCCAGCAGCTTAGGGTACAGGGGGCAATTTCTAACTATAAGCTACACCTTC. The chain carries TRBV7-8 and TRBJ1-2; TRBD1 agrees at 9 bases. The trim removed 1 base at V and 9 bases at J, leaving 18 bases unmatched. The CDR3 is 18 residues long. Per germline, CDR1 SGHVS and CDR2 FQNEAQ.

The chain is built from TRBV30 and TRBJ1-3, with unresolved D. V lost 2 bases and J 4 bases, leaving 9 bases between the germline ends. Germline assignment: CDR1 GTSNPN and CDR2 SVGIG (reference sequence). The CDR3 is 13 residues long. In nucleotides, the CDR3 is TGTGCCTGGAGTACGGGAGTGGGAAACACCATATATTTT. Encoded protein: CAWSTGVGNTIYF. The full variable domain, with the rest looked up from reference TRBV30 and TRBJ1-3, is SQTIHQWPATLVQPVGSPLSLECTVEGTSNPNLYWYRQAAGRGLQLLFYSVGIGQISSEVPQNLSASRPQDRQFILSSKKLLLSDSGFYLCAWSTGVGNTIYFGEGSWLTVV.

V and J are TRBV7-9 and TRBJ1-1, with D perhaps TRBD1 (6 bases). The germline V gene encodes CDR1 SEHNR and CDR2 FQNEAQ (reference sequence). Between the trimmed V and J ends, which lost 2 bases and 1 base, there was a span of 8 bases. This CDR3 region has 14 residues. The DNA of the CDR3 is TGTGCCAGCAGCTTACGGACAGCGAACACTGAAGCTTTCTTT. Its translation: CASSLRTANTEAFF.

The gene calls are TRBV5-6 and TRBJ2-1; D gene uncertain. There are 13 residues in the CDR3. V was shortened by 0 bases and J by 6 bases, with 7 bases between the two germline ends. Germline V CDR1 and CDR2: SGHDT, YYEEEE. DNA of the CDR3: TGTGCCAGCAGCTTGGGACTTCTCAATGAGCAGTTCTTC. Its translation: CASSLGLLNEQFF.

The chain combines TRBV7-9 with TRBJ2-5; D perhaps matches TRBD1 (5 bases). Trimming took 10 bases from V and 4 from J, leaving 10 bases between them. The length of the CDR3 is 11 residues. Germline lookup yields CDR1 SEHNR and CDR2 FQNEAQ (reference sequence). The CDR3 nucleotides are TGTGCCATCTTAAGGGGAGAGACCCAGTACTTC. Translating it yields CAILRGETQYF.

V and J are TRBV10-3 and TRBJ2-1, with TRBD1 identical over 9 bases. V gave up 6 bases and J gave up 7 bases; unmatched junction bases: 7. The CDR3 length is 14 residues. CDR1 ENHRY and CDR2 SYGVKD come from the germline V gene. This chain's CDR3 is CAISTTGTGNEQFF. In nucleotides, the CDR3 is TGTGCCATCAGCACAACCGGGACAGGGAATGAGCAGTTCTTC.

The rearrangement links TRBV18 to TRBJ1-1; D is perhaps TRBD1 (5 bases). V was cut by 3 bases and J by 5 bases, with 19 bases left in between. The germline CDR1 and CDR2 sequences are KGHSH and LQKENI. This CDR3 comprises 16 residues. The CDR3: CASSPRGGEGGTEAFF. In DNA form, the CDR3 reads TGTGCCAGCTCACCGCGAGGAGGGGAGGGTGGTACTGAAGCTTTCTTT.

V and J are TRBV18 and TRBJ2-7, with unresolved D. This CDR3 region has 13 residues. V gave up 2 bases and J gave up 6 bases, with 11 bases separating them. Germline V CDR1 and CDR2: KGHSH, LQKENI. The CDR3 protein is CASSPSDLGEQYV. For the CDR3, the DNA is TGTGCCAGCTCACCATCAGACTTGGGCGAGCAGTACGTC.

V is TRBV11-3 and J is TRBJ2-2; D gene uncertain. Trimming left V 5 bases short and J 6 bases short, with 10 bases between. This CDR3 region has 13 residues. CDR1 and CDR2 (germline): SGHNT, YENEEA. The CDR3 nucleotides are TGTGCCAGCAGCGCCGGTCGGGCCGGGGAGCTGTTTTTT. It translates to CASSAGRAGELFF. The whole variable domain, remainder taken from reference TRBV11-3 and TRBJ2-2, is EAGVVQSPRYKIIEKKQPVAFWCNPISGHNTLYWYLQNLGQGPELLIRYENEEAVDDSQLPKDRFSAERLKGVDSTLKIQPAELGDSAVYLCASSAGRAGELFFGEGSRLTVL.

Regarding this clone: Its ends do not fully match the called genes, so a read error is possible. Written as DNA, the CDR3 is TGCAGCCGCGGGGACGGTCGATTT. Amino acids: CSRGDGRF. V gene TRBV20-1 combines with J gene TRBJ1-1, with D tentatively TRBD1 (5 bases). Germline CDR1 reads DFQATT; CDR2 reads SNEGSKA (reference sequence). CDR3 length: 8 residues.

This rearrangement joins TRBV28 to TRBJ2-2; weak D call: TRBD2 (7 bases). This CDR3 comprises 15 residues. The germline V and J ends were trimmed by 2 bases and 6 bases, with 13 bases remaining between them. CDR1 is MDHEN and CDR2 is SYDVKM in the germline V gene. The CDR3 loop is CASSLPTGGPGELFF. DNA for the CDR3: TGTGCCAGCAGTTTACCGACGGGGGGCCCCGGGGAGCTGTTTTTT. Based on the CDR3 plus reference TRBV28 and TRBJ2-2, the full variable domain is DVKVTQSSRYLVKRTGEKVFLECVQDMDHENMFWYRQDPGLGLRLIYFSYDVKMKEKGDIPEGYSVSREKKERFSLILESASTNQTSMYLCASSLPTGGPGELFFGEGSRLTVL.

The DNA of the CDR3 is TGTGCCAGCAGCCAAGGATCGGGGGGCTACACCTTC. It codes for CASSQGSGGYTF. V and J are TRBV3-1 (or the pseudogene TRBV3-2) and TRBJ1-2; no reliable D call. This CDR3 comprises 12 residues. Germline CDR1 and CDR2: LGHDT and YNNKEL (reference sequence). Trimming pared 1 base from V and 8 bases from J, leaving 8 bases between.